This entry is about one T cell receptor beta chain. The data belong to a study of Ad26.COV2.S vaccination and SARS-CoV-2 variants. Libraries were prepared by immunoSEQ multiplex PCR; TCRdb keeps only in-frame clonotypes and omits some of them. The sample includes around 450,000 clones, about 88% seen only once; the top ten take roughly 2.5%. V was clipped by 6 bases and J by 9 bases, with 18 bases between them. The CDR3 extends over 14 amino acids. Germline V gives CDR1 MNHEY, CDR2 SVGEGT. Treatment meaning: around 19 received Ad26.COV2.S at low or high dose, single or two shots; 5 received placebo; per-sample allocation not given. Day 63 after the first vaccine or placebo injection was the time point for sampling. Boston supplied an adult donor aged 18-55 years. In the vaccine, an Ad26 vector expressed the SARS-CoV-2 spike of the Wuhan strain.

The input for sequencing was peripheral blood, taken in a trial of Ad26.COV2.S vaccine versus placebo. This chain uses TRBV6-2 or TRBV6-3 with TRBJ1-5, with a weak D call TRBD1 (5 bases). The TCR originated in a person between 18 and 60 years old who received the Ad26.COV2.S COVID-19 vaccine or a placebo. The CDR3 DNA reads as TGTGCCAGCAGCCGGGGGTCCTTGCTCACGCCCCAGCATTTT. Its protein is CASSRGSLLTPQHF.